This TCR beta chain was observed in a study of regulatory and conventional T cells in RAG deficiency. Study results and limitations: Control T-cell subsets had markedly higher Shannon entropy and lower Simpson indices than RAG-deficient patients. Omenn syndrome and CID/AS patients had roughly 100-fold fewer unique Treg TCR beta sequences, versus around 10-fold elsewhere. Omenn patients showed >75% Treg-Tconv overlap and shorter CDR3 lengths.

A note on this clone: Antigen: not known.

Conventional CD4+ T cells were sorted from blood as CD25-low CD127-high cells. The method was immunoSEQ multiplex PCR; TCRdb's version includes in-frame clones alone and lacks a portion of them. The repertoire includes 20,000 to 25,000 clones, around 97% of them detected once, and roughly 1.3% sits in the top ten. Trimming removed 5 bases from V and 7 bases from J, with 18 bases in between. In germline, CDR1 is GTSNPN, CDR2 SVGIG (reference sequence). This CDR3 region has 13 residues. Another study also made use of these data, one on regulatory T cells. Turning to that study: Amplification used 52 TRBV primers and 13 TRBJ primers. Regulatory T cells showed the strongest V-J pair restriction and V/J gene skewing among patient repertoires.

The chain combines TRBV30 with TRBJ2-7; D may be TRBD2 (5 bases). Sequencing input: CD25- CD4+ T cells sorted from blood. The source is a human donor in good health. The CDR3 here is CAWAPWGVREQYF. The CDR3 DNA follows: TGTGCCTGGGCCCCATGGGGAGTCAGGGAGCAGTACTTC.